Listed here are 28 T cell receptor beta chains from one sample, sequenced in a study of blood T cell repertoires in COVID-19. Method: immunoSEQ multiplex PCR; TCRdb's copy keeps in-frame clones and lacks some. There are around 24,000 clones in the sample; nearly 90% occur only once, and about 11% lies in the top ten. Sequencing input: peripheral blood. Receptor source: a man between 65 and 79 years old with acute or convalescent COVID-19.

This chain uses TRBV2 with TRBJ2-7, with 10 bases fitting TRBD1. The CDR3 runs to 16 residues. The ends lost 3 bases at V and 2 bases at J; junction bases unmatched: 7. CDR1 SNHLY and CDR2 FYNNEI come from the germline V gene. The CDR3 region is CASSETIGTGAYEQYF. The DNA for the CDR3 is TGTGCCAGCAGTGAGACCATCGGGACAGGGGCCTACGAGCAGTACTTC.

The V and J genes are TRBV5-6 and TRBJ2-5; D is ambiguous. Between the trimmed V and J ends, which lost 0 bases and 1 base, there was a span of 4 bases. Germline CDR1 and CDR2: SGHDT and YYEEEE. CDR3 size: 13 residues. In DNA form, the CDR3 reads TGTGCCAGCAGCTTGGCCCTCCAAGAGACCCAGTACTTC. Amino acid sequence: CASSLALQETQYF.

V and J are TRBV5-8 and TRBJ2-1, with 10 bases that match TRBD1. V shed 4 bases and J 7 bases; nucleotides not matched to a gene: 8. The CDR3 extends over 15 amino acids. Germline assignment: CDR1 SGHTS and CDR2 YDEGEE. This CDR3 reads CASSETGTGDNEQFF. CDR3 nucleotide sequence: TGTGCCAGCAGCGAAACCGGGACAGGGGATAATGAGCAGTTCTTC. The whole variable domain, remainder taken from reference TRBV5-8 and TRBJ2-1, is EAGVTQSPTHLIKTRGQQATLRCSPISGHTSVYWYQQALGLGLQFLLWYDEGEERNRGNFPPRFSGRQFPNYSSELNVNALELEDSALYLCASSETGTGDNEQFFGPGTRLTVL.

The genes are TRBV20-1 and TRBJ2-3; 10 nucleotides align to TRBD2. Trimming removed 3 bases from V and 1 base from J; junction bases left unmatched: 13. The CDR3 is made up of 18 amino acids. The germline V gene has CDR1 DFQATT and CDR2 SNEGSKA (reference sequence). The chain's CDR3 is CSASAPSGSDLGTDTQYF. For the CDR3, the DNA is TGCAGTGCTAGTGCTCCTAGCGGGAGTGATTTGGGCACAGATACGCAGTATTTT.

CDR3 nucleotide sequence: TGTGCCAGTAGTACGGACAGGGGGGGCGGTAGTACTGAAGCTTTCTTT. It is translated as CASSTDRGGGSTEAFF. The chain uses TRBV19 and TRBJ1-1; 10 bases line up with TRBD1. V shed 4 bases, J shed 5 bases, and the junction held 10 bases outside the gene matches. Per the germline V gene, CDR1 is LNHDA and CDR2 is SQIVND (reference sequence). This CDR3 is built from 16 residues.

The chain employs TRBV28 and TRBJ2-3; TRBD2 agrees at 12 bases. This CDR3 has 18 amino acids. Trimming cost V 2 bases and J 1 base; bases outside gene matches: 7. Germline CDR1 and CDR2: MDHEN and SYDVKM. In nucleotides, the CDR3 is TGTGCCAGCAGTTTAGCGGCTAGCGGGAGGGTTGGCACAGATACGCAGTATTTT. Translation: CASSLAASGRVGTDTQYF.

The V gene is TRBV6-5, the J gene TRBJ1-2, with TRBD1 matching over 7 bases. This CDR3 is built from 13 residues. CDR1 MNHEY and CDR2 SVGAGI come from the germline V gene. V lost 5 bases, J lost 4 bases, and 4 bases stayed unmatched. The CDR3 sequence: CASSTGVLYGYTF. The CDR3, as DNA: TGTGCCAGCAGTACAGGGGTTCTCTATGGCTACACCTTC.

This clone appeared a few times. The V gene is TRBV7-6, the J gene TRBJ2-7; TRBD1 might be the D (7 bases). V was shortened by 3 bases and J by 4 bases, with 19 bases between the two germline ends. The CDR3 sequence is 16 residues long. Germline loops: CDR1 SGHVS, CDR2 FNYEAQ. CDR3 bases: TGTGCCAGCAGCTTCGGCGGGACAGAAGTAGGGTACGAGCAGTACTTC. This codes for CASSFGGTEVGYEQYF.

V gene TRBV5-4 combines with J gene TRBJ2-1, with TRBD2 identical over 9 bases. V was pared by 4 bases and J by 1 base, with 6 bases of the junction left unmatched. Germline V gives CDR1 SGHNT, CDR2 YYREEE (reference sequence). This CDR3 is built from 16 residues. The CDR3 here is CASSLLSGSSYNEQFF. Written as DNA, the CDR3 is TGTGCCAGCAGCCTGCTTAGCGGGAGTTCCTACAATGAGCAGTTCTTC.

The DNA for the CDR3 is TGTGCCAGCAGCTTGGGCACCAGGGAGGTCGGGGAGCTGTTTTTT. As protein: CASSLGTREVGELFF. The chain recombines TRBV5-6 with TRBJ2-2, with a tentative D call TRBD2 (6 bases). Germline V gene sequence: CDR1 SGHDT, CDR2 YYEEEE. The CDR3 consists of 15 residues. The V and J ends lost 0 bases and 7 bases respectively, with 13 bases between them.

By sample share, this clone is medium-sized. The sample has other DNA sequences that encode this CDR3 too. This chain uses TRBV7-9 with TRBJ2-7; TRBD1 matches 7 bases. This CDR3 contains 13 residues. The germline V gene has CDR1 SEHNR and CDR2 FQNEAQ (reference sequence). The V gene end was trimmed by 4 bases and the J gene end by 6 bases; junction bases not matched to a gene: 6. The CDR3 loop is CASSSQTGSEQYF. As DNA, the CDR3 is TGTGCCAGCAGCTCCCAGACAGGGTCCGAGCAGTACTTC.

This chain joins TRBV19 and TRBJ1-4, with 8 bases identical to TRBD1. CDR3 length: 16 residues. V was clipped by 6 bases and J by 5 bases; unmatched bases: 11. Germline CDR1 reads LNHDA; CDR2 reads SQIVND (reference sequence). CDR3 sequence reads: CASSRYPTGVNEKLFF. CDR3 bases: TGTGCCAGTAGCCGATACCCGACAGGGGTAAATGAAAAACTGTTTTTT. Full variable domain (remainder filled in from reference TRBV19 and TRBJ1-4): DGGITQSPKYLFRKEGQNVTLSCEQNLNHDAMYWYRQDPGQGLRLIYYSQIVNDFQKGDIAEGYSVSREKKESFPLTVTSAQKNPTAFYLCASSRYPTGVNEKLFFGSGTQLSVL.

V gene TRBV11-2 combines with J gene TRBJ2-3; 7 nucleotides agree with TRBD2. With 5 bases clipped from V and 6 bases from J, the junction kept 17 bases outside the gene matches. The germline V gene encodes CDR1 SGHAT and CDR2 FQNNGV. The CDR3 runs 17 residues. The DNA for the CDR3 is TGTGCCAGCAGCCCCTGGGGTGTGGGAGGGCCGGGGGATACGCAGTATTTT. Its protein is CASSPWGVGGPGDTQYF.

The gene calls are TRBV19 and TRBJ2-2; 8 nucleotides line up with TRBD1. There are 14 residues in the CDR3. CDR1 and CDR2 from the germline V gene are LNHDA and SQIVND (reference sequence). The ends lost 8 bases at V and 6 bases at J; junction bases unmatched: 8. CDR3 in amino acids: CASSQGALSGELFF. In nucleotides, the CDR3 is TGTGCCAGTTCCCAGGGGGCGCTTTCCGGGGAGCTGTTTTTT. The complete variable domain, with remaining parts taken from reference TRBV19 and TRBJ2-2, reads DGGITQSPKYLFRKEGQNVTLSCEQNLNHDAMYWYRQDPGQGLRLIYYSQIVNDFQKGDIAEGYSVSREKKESFPLTVTSAQKNPTAFYLCASSQGALSGELFFGEGSRLTVL.

This rearrangement joins TRBV7-2 to TRBJ2-3; TRBD2 matches at 7 bases. V shed 5 bases and J 6 bases; nucleotides not matched to a gene: 5. Germline V lookup: CDR1 SGHTA, CDR2 FQGNSA. The CDR3 consists of 13 residues. The CDR3 nucleotides are TGTGCCAGCAGCCCATCAGCGGGGGATACGCAGTATTTT. This gives the protein CASSPSAGDTQYF.

The V call is TRBV18, the J call TRBJ2-2; no definite D call. Trimming took off 3 bases at V and 0 bases at J, with 11 bases between the two ends. Germline assignment: CDR1 KGHSH and CDR2 LQKENI. CDR3 length: 16 amino acids. The CDR3 reads CASSPGVTPNTGELFF. DNA of the CDR3: TGTGCCAGCTCACCGGGCGTAACCCCGAACACCGGGGAGCTGTTTTTT. Supplemented by reference TRBV18 and TRBJ2-2, the full variable domain reads NAGVMQNPRHLVRRRGQEARLRCSPMKGHSHVYWYRQLPEEGLKFMVYLQKENIIDESGMPKERFSAEFPKEGPSILRIQQVVRGDSAAYFCASSPGVTPNTGELFFGEGSRLTVL.

This clone was detected only a few times. J is TRBJ1-5 and V is TRBV28; unclear D gene. The CDR3 spans 16 residues. V gave up 3 bases and J gave up 0 bases, with 12 bases separating them. CDR1 MDHEN and CDR2 SYDVKM come from the germline V gene. The DNA for the CDR3 is TGTGCCAGCAGTTTCCCCCGGAGCAGTAGCAATCAGCCCCAGCATTTT. Translation gives CASSFPRSSSNQPQHF.

This sequence joins TRBV29-1 and TRBJ2-2; no definite D call. Between the trimmed V and J ends, which lost 7 bases and 1 base, there was a span of 7 bases. Germline lookup yields CDR1 SQVTM and CDR2 ANQGSEA. The CDR3 has 12 amino acids. The CDR3 DNA sequence: TGCAGCGCAACGGTGAACACCGGGGAGCTGTTTTTT. Residues: CSATVNTGELFF.

With respect to this clone: Germline and junction disagree at one end, which may indicate a read error. V is TRBV5-4 and J is TRBJ1-2, with TRBD1 matching 7 bases. CDR1 and CDR2 from the germline V gene are SGHNT and YYREEE (reference sequence). The CDR3 has 13 amino acids. CDR3 in amino acids: CASSIGTEYAYTF. The DNA for the CDR3 is TGTGCCAGCAGTATCGGGACAGAGTATGCCTACACCTTC.

The rearrangement uses TRBV2 and TRBJ1-2; D is unclear. V gave up 5 bases and J gave up 2 bases, with 15 bases separating them. Germline V CDR1 and CDR2: SNHLY, FYNNEI. There are 15 residues in the CDR3. CDR3 in amino acids: CASSNPEPVNYGYTF. Here the CDR3 DNA reads TGTGCCAGCAGTAATCCCGAACCGGTGAACTATGGCTACACCTTC.

The V call is TRBV18, the J call TRBJ1-3, with D possibly TRBD1 on 5 matching bases. Germline V lookup: CDR1 KGHSH, CDR2 LQKENI. V lost 6 bases and J lost 3, with 18 bases in between. The CDR3 runs to 16 residues. CDR3 bases: TGTGCCAGCTCTCCGACCTATGGGGCTCTTGGAAACACCATATATTTT. Its translation: CASSPTYGALGNTIYF.

The J gene is TRBJ1-5, the V gene TRBV5-5, with D possibly matching TRBD1 (6 bases). The germline CDR1 and CDR2 sequences are SGHKS and YYEKEE (reference sequence). The V and J ends lost 2 bases and 3 bases respectively, with 12 bases between them. The CDR3 is made up of 15 amino acids. The CDR3 region has the DNA TGTGCCAGCAGCTTTGAGGGGGACAACAATCAGCCCCAGCATTTT. It specifies CASSFEGDNNQPQHF. Full variable domain (outside the CDR3, taken from reference TRBV5-5 and TRBJ1-5): DAGVTQSPTHLIKTRGQQVTLRCSPISGHKSVSWYQQVLGQGPQFIFQYYEKEERGRGNFPDRFSARQFPNYSSELNVNALLLGDSALYLCASSFEGDNNQPQHFGDGTRLSIL.

The CDR3 DNA reads as TGTGCCAGCAGCCACTCAGGGTGGGTGTACTATGGCTACACCTTC. Its protein product is CASSHSGWVYYGYTF. The chain joins TRBV3-1 (or the pseudogene TRBV3-2) to TRBJ1-2; TRBD1 might be the D (5 bases). There are 15 residues in the CDR3. The V gene lost 3 bases and the J gene lost 3 bases, with 14 bases spanning the gap. CDR1 is LGHDT and CDR2 is YNNKEL in the germline V gene (reference sequence).

The gene calls are TRBV5-1 and TRBJ2-2, with D possibly being TRBD1 (5 bases). Trimming cost V 4 bases and J 6 bases, with 13 bases left between them. Germline V gene data show CDR1 as SGHRS and CDR2 as YFSETQ. The CDR3 runs to 14 residues. The CDR3 nucleotides are TGCGCCAGCAGCCCGTCGACAGACCCCGGGGAGCTGTTTTTT. Translation gives CASSPSTDPGELFF. The variable domain in full, completed from reference TRBV5-1 and TRBJ2-2, reads KAGVTQTPRYLIKTRGQQVTLSCSPISGHRSVSWYQQTPGQGLQFLFEYFSETQRNKGNFPGRFSGRQFSNSRSEMNVSTLELGDSALYLCASSPSTDPGELFFGEGSRLTVL.

The V gene is TRBV6-5, the J gene TRBJ2-5; 7 nucleotides agree with TRBD1. V shed 2 bases and J 5 bases; nucleotides not matched to a gene: 2. The germline CDR1 and CDR2 sequences are MNHEY and SVGAGI. This CDR3 region has 13 residues. The CDR3 here is CASSYDREETQYF. The CDR3 region has the DNA TGTGCCAGCAGTTACGACAGGGAGGAGACCCAGTACTTC.

This chain links TRBV2 with TRBJ2-5; possible D gene TRBD2, 5 bases. CDR3 length: 14 amino acids. The V gene lost 1 base and the J gene lost 1 base, with 7 bases spanning the gap. Germline V gene sequence: CDR1 SNHLY, CDR2 FYNNEI. The CDR3 reads CASSEGTLQETQYF. CDR3 nucleotide sequence: TGTGCCAGCAGTGAAGGGACTCTCCAAGAGACCCAGTACTTC.

This rearrangement joins TRBV6-2 or TRBV6-3 to TRBJ2-2; 10 bases line up with TRBD2. The V segment lost 2 bases and the J segment 3 bases; nucleotides outside the gene matches: 3. Germline lookup yields CDR1 MNHEY and CDR2 SVGEGT. This CDR3 region has 16 residues. CDR3 sequence reads: CASSYRGTSDTGELFF. The CDR3 DNA reads as TGTGCCAGCAGTTACAGGGGGACTAGCGACACCGGGGAGCTGTTTTTT.

This clone was recorded only once. V and J are TRBV13 and TRBJ1-6; D not resolved. V was pared by 9 bases and J by 8 bases, with 14 bases between. This CDR3 is built from 13 residues. The germline V gene encodes CDR1 PRHDT and CDR2 FYEKMQ (reference sequence). Here the CDR3 reads CASRVGGDSPLHF. The DNA for the CDR3 is TGTGCCAGTCGCGTAGGAGGTGATTCACCCCTCCACTTT.